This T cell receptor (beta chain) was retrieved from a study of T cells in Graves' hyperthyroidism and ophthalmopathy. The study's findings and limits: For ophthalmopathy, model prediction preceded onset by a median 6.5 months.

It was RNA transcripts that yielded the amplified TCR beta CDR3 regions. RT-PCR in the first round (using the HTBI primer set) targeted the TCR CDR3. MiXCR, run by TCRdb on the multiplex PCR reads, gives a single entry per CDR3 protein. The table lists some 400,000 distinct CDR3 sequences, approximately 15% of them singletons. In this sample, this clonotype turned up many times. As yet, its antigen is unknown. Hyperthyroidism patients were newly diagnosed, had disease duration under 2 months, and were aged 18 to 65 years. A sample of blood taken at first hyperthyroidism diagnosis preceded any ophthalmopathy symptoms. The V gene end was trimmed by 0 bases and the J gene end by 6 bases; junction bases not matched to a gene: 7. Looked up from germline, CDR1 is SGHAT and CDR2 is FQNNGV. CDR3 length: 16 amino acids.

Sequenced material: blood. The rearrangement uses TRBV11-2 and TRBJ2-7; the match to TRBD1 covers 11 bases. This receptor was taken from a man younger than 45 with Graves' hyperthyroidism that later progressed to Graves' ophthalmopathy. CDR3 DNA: TGTGCCAGCAGCTTAGATCGCCCGGGACAGGGGGGCGAGCAGTACTTC. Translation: CASSLDRPGQGGEQYF.